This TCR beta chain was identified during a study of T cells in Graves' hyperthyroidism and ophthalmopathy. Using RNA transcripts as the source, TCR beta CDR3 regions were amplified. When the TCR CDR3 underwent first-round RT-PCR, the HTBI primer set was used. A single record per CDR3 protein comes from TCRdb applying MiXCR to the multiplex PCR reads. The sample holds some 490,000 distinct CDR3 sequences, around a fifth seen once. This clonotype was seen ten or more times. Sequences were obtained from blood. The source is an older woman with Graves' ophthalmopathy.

DNA of the CDR3: TGTGCCAGCAGAGAGACAGGGGGCTCCTACGAGCAGTACTTC. Translated, it gives CASRETGGSYEQYF. V usage is TRBV2 and J usage is TRBJ2-7; 9 nucleotides agree with TRBD1. Germline trimming cut 6 bases from V and 0 bases from J; bases unmatched to any gene: 3. CDR1 and CDR2 (germline): SNHLY, FYNNEI. There are 14 residues in the CDR3.